The T cell receptor beta chain under discussion was sequenced for a study of human T cells and chemical hapten exposure (dated by TCRdb to the early 2020s). For the study in its entirety: For sensitization, 2% DPC in acetone was applied to a 2 cm by 2 cm area of upper inner arm skin. Throughout the study period of 20 to 25 weeks, patients also received therapeutic DPC doses to the scalp every week. Patch tests used Finn chambers with 0.01% DPC on the upper back, scored after 6 days by International Contact Dermatitis Research Group standards. Alopecia areata with under or over 50% scalp involvement, alopecia totalis and alopecia universalis were represented in the patient cohort, which was mostly female. Libraries were pooled for sequencing, and variation in per-sample TCR yields was attributed mainly to small differences in library volumes within the pool. In alopecia patients, the study followed how the peripheral blood TCR repertoire changed in vivo over primary and secondary sensitization to diphenylcyclopropenone (DPC), a hapten. Blood samples were taken from patients before sensitization (week 0) and then at 2, 6 and about 24 weeks after DPC sensitization. Blood for TCR sequencing was provided by twenty-nine alopecia patients at one to four time points (pre-sensitization, 2, 6 and 24 weeks). Results and caveats for the whole study, not just this receptor: After repeated subsampling, changes were observed in the strength of the expansion versus patch-test correlation and in the threshold at which the correlation became significant. A positive correlation was found between the number of PT1 expanded TCRs and patch test score, with significance reached at thresholds 8, 16 and 32 but not 4. All patients had alopecia, a presumed autoimmune disease, so their immune response might differ from that of healthy individuals. Expanded TCRs formed significantly more large CDR3 similarity clusters than pre-sensitization or healthy control sets, consistent with antigen-driven responses. DPC sensitization did not change the number of TCRs with a frequency above 1 in 1000, and there was no evidence of changes in global repertoire structure.

A distance of 7 bases separates the germline ends of V and J, which lose 3 bases and 3 bases respectively. The CDR3, cysteine through phenylalanine, is 14 amino acids long. Of the read, only the CDR3 DNA is kept; its 42 bases are in frame from base 1. Per the germline V gene, SGDLS is the CDR1 and YYNGEE is the CDR2. The time point label here, explained by the study, means: pre-sensitization, week 0. According to the study, the label for this sample's treatment or condition signals: therapeutic diphenylcyclopropenone sensitization with weekly scalp DPC. At each patch-test visit, blood was drawn before the patch test was applied. To be eligible, patients had to be aged 18 to 70, diagnosed with alopecia and judged suitable for DPC therapy, while pregnant patients were excluded. Unfractionated whole blood was collected in Tempus Blood RNA tubes, and total RNA was extracted from that blood. This clonotype occurred a few times. It has no known antigen specificity. Within one base of it there is no much larger clone, and no base qualities were kept.

Receptors were amplified or captured by RACE. The sequencer was a NextSeq 500. During library preparation, unique molecular identifiers were attached to individual cDNA molecules so that TCRs could be counted quantitatively and reproducibly. From each blood RNA sample, both TCR alpha and TCR beta chains were sequenced. The authors' analysis ran thus. The median number of TCRs per sample was roughly 100,000, ranging from roughly 20,000 to 690,600. V, J and CDR3 annotation of the TCR reads was performed with the Decombinator software suite. For PS versus PT1 abundance plots, all samples were subsampled to the same number of TCRs (28,000). Expanded TCRs were defined as absent before sensitization and observed at least eight times at the 2-week time point. Using fastp trimming at Q25 and MiXCR clonotype assembly, TCRdb reanalyzed the public sequencing data and kept in-frame beta chains. Identical CDR3 proteins give one entry, which carries the most common genes and DNA. These V and J calls rely on TCRdb rather than the paper's analysis. This sample holds approximately 52,000 distinct CDR3 sequences; about 9.2% were observed only once. Of the sample, roughly 13% falls within the top ten clones.

This sequence originates from a woman aged 40 to 50 with alopecia areata. Some clones in this sample may be carry-over from other donors' samples. Recombination joined TRBV9 with TRBJ1-6; the D gene is unclear. Sample: whole blood, taken in connection with sensitization to the hapten diphenylcyclopropenone (DPC). The DNA is TGTGCCAGCAGCGCTCAGGTCTATAATTCACCCCTCCACTTT. Translated, it gives CASSAQVYNSPLHF.